The present TCR beta chain was sequenced within a study of cytotoxic CD8 clonotypes in ibrutinib-treated CLL. Researchers set a sequencing depth target of 1 in 200,000 to 1 in 1 million T cells. Assay used: immunoSEQ multiplex PCR; TCRdb lists only in-frame clones, some missing. The sample has 250,000 to 350,000 clones; around 69% are singletons. This CDR3 has 15 amino acids. The germline CDR1 and CDR2 sequences are MNHEY and SMNVEV (reference sequence). Comment on this clone: Its cognate antigen is unknown.

Study-wide results and caveats: A difference in sampling times existed between sustained-remission and progressing patients.

The sequence derives from a human donor with chronic lymphocytic leukemia. Sequencing was performed on PBMCs, taken at disease progression, from a patient treated with ibrutinib. The chain recombines TRBV27 with TRBJ2-5; D might be TRBD2 (5 bases). The J call may be mistaken, given a closer DNA end match to TRBJ2-7. The CDR3 DNA reads as TGTGCCAGCAGTTCCCGAGGACGCGGGCGGGACGAGCAGTACTTC. Translating gives CASSSRGRGRDEQYF.